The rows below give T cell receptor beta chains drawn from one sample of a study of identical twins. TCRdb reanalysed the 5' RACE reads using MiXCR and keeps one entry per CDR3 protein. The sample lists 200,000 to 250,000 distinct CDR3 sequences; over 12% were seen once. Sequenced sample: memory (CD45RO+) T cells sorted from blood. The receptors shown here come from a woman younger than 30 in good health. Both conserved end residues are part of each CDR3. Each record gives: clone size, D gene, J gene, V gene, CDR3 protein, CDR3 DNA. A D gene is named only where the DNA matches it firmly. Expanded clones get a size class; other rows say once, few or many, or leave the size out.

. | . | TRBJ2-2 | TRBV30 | CAWRAKGAVTGELFF | TGTGCCTGGAGAGCGAAAGGGGCGGTCACCGGGGAGCTGTTTTTT
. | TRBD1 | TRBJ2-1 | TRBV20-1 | CSARGTGRIRVNEQFF | TGCAGTGCTAGAGGGACAGGGAGGATTCGGGTGAATGAGCAGTTCTTC
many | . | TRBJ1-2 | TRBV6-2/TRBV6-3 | CASSSGRLTNYGYTF | TGTGCCAGCAGTTCGGGACGGCTGACTAACTATGGCTACACCTTC
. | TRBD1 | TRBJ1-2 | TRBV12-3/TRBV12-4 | CASSPGTGNGYIF | TGTGCCAGCAGTCCTGGGACAGGGAATGGCTACATCTTC
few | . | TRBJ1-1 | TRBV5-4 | CASSQNRDTEAFF | TGTGCCAGCAGCCAAAACAGGGACACTGAAGCTTTCTTT
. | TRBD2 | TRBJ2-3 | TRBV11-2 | CASSLEGLGTQYF | TGTGCCAGCAGCTTAGAGGGACTAGGGACGCAGTATTTT
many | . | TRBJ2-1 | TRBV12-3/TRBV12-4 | CASILKGGASNEQFF | TGTGCCAGCATCCTAAAGGGGGGGGCCTCAAATGAGCAGTTCTTC
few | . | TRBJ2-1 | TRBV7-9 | CASSSARYRGNEQFF | TGTGCCAGCAGCTCAGCCCGGTACAGAGGCAATGAGCAGTTCTTC
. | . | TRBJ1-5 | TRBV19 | CARPAKIDQPQHF | TGTGCCCGGCCGGCCAAAATCGATCAGCCCCAGCATTTT
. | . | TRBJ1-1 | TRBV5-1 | CASSLALMEAFF | TGCGCCAGCAGCTTGGCCCTAATGGAGGCTTTCTTT
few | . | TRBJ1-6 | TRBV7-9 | CASSLAGGTYNSPLHF | TGTGCCAGCAGCTTAGCAGGGGGAACCTATAATTCACCCCTCCACTTT